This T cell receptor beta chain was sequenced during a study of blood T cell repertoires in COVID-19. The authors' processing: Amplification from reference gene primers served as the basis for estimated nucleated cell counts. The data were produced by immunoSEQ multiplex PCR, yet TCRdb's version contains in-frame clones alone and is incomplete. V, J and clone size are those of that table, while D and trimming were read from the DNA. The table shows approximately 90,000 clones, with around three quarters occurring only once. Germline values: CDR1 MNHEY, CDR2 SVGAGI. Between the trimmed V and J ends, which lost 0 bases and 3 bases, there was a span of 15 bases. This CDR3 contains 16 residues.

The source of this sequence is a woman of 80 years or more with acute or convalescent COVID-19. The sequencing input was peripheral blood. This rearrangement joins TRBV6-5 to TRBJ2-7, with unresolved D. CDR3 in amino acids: CASSYSFGPTRYEQYF. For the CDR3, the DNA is TGTGCCAGCAGTTACTCGTTTGGCCCAACCCGCTACGAGCAGTACTTC.